This entry is about one TCR beta chain. Antigen specificity is unknown. TCRdb fed the reads into MiXCR, producing one record per CDR3 protein. The sample records just under 500,000 distinct CDR3 sequences, 30% to 40% being singletons. The source of the sample is a study of T cell repertoires in cytomegalovirus infection. CDR3 length: 15 residues. Germline loops: CDR1 LNHDA, CDR2 SQIVND (reference sequence). J lost 4 bases, V lost 5 bases, and 10 bases had no gene match. The study's findings and limits: In two of eight donors, the top clonotype was HLA-C-restricted CMV-specific.

This chain connects TRBV19 to TRBJ2-5; 7 bases are a match to TRBD2. This sample comprised cultured PBMCs, obtained from culture after CMV antigen stimulation. This TCR was recovered from a human donor in good health (CMV status not recorded). Some clones in this sample may be carry-over from other donors' samples. The chain's CDR3 is CASSVGSGYAETQYF. The CDR3 DNA sequence: TGTGCCAGTAGTGTAGGTAGCGGGTATGCAGAGACCCAGTACTTC.